This TCR beta chain is drawn from a study of blood T cell repertoires in COVID-19. Study-wide context: Spain, Italy and the United States supplied samples that represented acute and convalescent COVID-19. PBMCs, B-cell-depleted T cells, or T cells were the source of the cDNA or gDNA that made up the material.

This CDR3 spans 13 amino acids. V lost 2 bases to trimming and J lost 10 bases; unmatched junction nucleotides: 5. Germline CDR1 and CDR2: SGHTA and FQGNSA. Authors' processing steps: Amplifying reference gene primers gave estimates of nucleated cell counts. Data came from immunoSEQ multiplex PCR; TCRdb stores just in-frame clones and leaves some out. V, J and clone size are taken as reported in that table, and D and trimming were inferred from the DNA itself. There are more than 70,000 clones in the sample; approximately 85% occur only once, and 3.8% lies in the top ten. Sequences were obtained from peripheral blood. This sequence was found in a man aged 60-69 years with acute or convalescent COVID-19. The chain carries TRBV7-2 and TRBJ1-1; 9 bases agree with TRBD1. The CDR3 spells CASSLHPGQGAFF. DNA for the CDR3: TGTGCCAGCAGCTTACACCCGGGACAGGGAGCTTTCTTT.